These 18 T cell receptor beta chains came from one sample sequenced in a study of graft-versus-host responses after intestinal transplantation. The assay was immunoSEQ multiplex PCR, and TCRdb's table has in-frame clones only and misses some. The sample records some 84,000 clones, 82% being singletons. No antigen is known for these receptors. The starting material was unstimulated CD4+ T cells sorted from spleen or lymph node cells, obtained before intestinal transplant. The receptors derive from a human donor who received an intestinal transplant.

This clone was detected only a few times. The chain uses TRBV6-1 and TRBJ1-2, with a possible D match to TRBD1 (6 bases). The CDR3 length is 14 residues. Germline values: CDR1 MNHNS, CDR2 SASEGT. V lost 8 bases and J 2 bases, leaving 15 bases between the germline ends. This CDR3 reads CASGDLTGNYGYTF. For the CDR3, the DNA is TGTGCCAGCGGGGATCTAACAGGGAACTATGGCTACACCTTC.

The chain has TRBV18 and TRBJ1-5; 8 bases agree with TRBD1. The CDR3 length is 14 residues. CDR1 is KGHSH, CDR2 LQKENI, per germline. With 1 base clipped from V and 7 bases from J, the junction kept 3 bases outside the gene matches. DNA of the CDR3: TGTGCCAGCTCACCACAGGGACAGGAGCAGCCCCAGCATTTT. This sequence encodes CASSPQGQEQPQHF.

This clone has more than one count but fewer than ten. The chain recombines TRBV4-1 with TRBJ1-2, with 10 bases lining up with TRBD1. J was trimmed by 7 bases and V by 2 bases; bases with no gene match: 1. Germline V gene data show CDR1 as MGHRA and CDR2 as YSYEKL. The CDR3 sequence is 13 residues long. The CDR3 DNA sequence: TGCGCCAGCAGCCAACGGGACAGGGGTGGCTACACCTTC. Protein sequence: CASSQRDRGGYTF.

This clone came up a few times. Other DNA sequences of this sample code for an identical CDR3. The rearrangement joins TRBV7-2 to TRBJ2-1; TRBD2 matches at 8 bases. CDR1 SGHTA and CDR2 FQGNSA come from the germline V gene. The CDR3 runs 15 residues. Trimming at V came to 3 bases and at J to 10 bases, leaving 11 bases not matched to a gene. The CDR3 DNA sequence: TGTGCCAGCAGCTTTCTCGCGGGGGGCGGGGGCGAGCAGTTCTTC. Encoded protein: CASSFLAGGGGEQFF.

The chain joins TRBV5-1 to TRBJ1-5, with TRBD1 matching over 7 bases. The CDR3 consists of 14 residues. J was trimmed by 4 bases and V by 4 bases; bases with no gene match: 5. Germline-derived CDR1 and CDR2 are SGHRS and YFSETQ. CDR3 residues: CASSPGQENQPQHF. CDR3 DNA sequence: TGCGCCAGCAGCCCAGGACAGGAAAATCAGCCCCAGCATTTT.

This clone was observed once. The chain links TRBV18 to TRBJ1-6; 7 bases fit TRBD1. Germline CDR1 reads KGHSH; CDR2 reads LQKENI. The CDR3 sequence is 15 residues long. V lost 2 bases, J lost 8 bases, and 6 bases stayed unmatched. CDR3 bases: TGTGCCAGCTCACCAAGGGTAGGGGGCGATTCACCCCTCCACTTT. Translating gives CASSPRVGGDSPLHF.

V is TRBV9 and J is TRBJ1-1; D is possibly TRBD1 (6 bases). The CDR3 runs 15 residues. CDR1 is SGDLS and CDR2 is YYNGEE in the germline V gene. The germline V and J ends were trimmed by 0 bases and 3 bases, with 12 bases remaining between them. This CDR3 is CASSVGVGADTEAFF. Here the CDR3 DNA reads TGTGCCAGCAGCGTAGGGGTGGGGGCGGACACTGAAGCTTTCTTT.

This chain links TRBV25-1 with TRBJ2-7; D remains ambiguous. Germline loops: CDR1 MGHDK, CDR2 SYGVNS. V dropped 2 bases and J dropped 1 base, with 6 bases sitting between them. CDR3 length equals 13 residues. The CDR3 DNA is TGTGCCAGCAGTGAAATTTCGTCCTACGAGCAGTACTTC. Translation: CASSEISSYEQYF.

The chain carries TRBV4-2 and TRBJ2-5; D possibly corresponds to TRBD2 (6 bases). V was shortened by 1 base and J by 1 base, with 7 bases between the two germline ends. The CDR3 loop spans 14 amino acids. Per the germline V gene, CDR1 is LGHNA and CDR2 is YNFKEQ. In DNA form, the CDR3 reads TGTGCCAGCAGCCAAGCCGGGGGCCAAGAGACCCAGTACTTC. The encoded protein is CASSQAGGQETQYF.

This sequence joins TRBV5-5 and TRBJ1-6; possible D gene TRBD1, 5 bases. Germline V lookup: CDR1 SGHKS, CDR2 YYEKEE (reference sequence). The CDR3 sequence is 16 residues long. The V gene lost 2 bases and the J gene lost 8 bases, with 17 bases spanning the gap. The CDR3 here is CASSFYSRQGDSPLHF. CDR3 DNA sequence: TGTGCCAGCAGCTTTTATAGTCGCCAGGGTGATTCACCCCTCCACTTT.

This chain connects TRBV2 to TRBJ2-2; D possibly corresponds to TRBD2 (6 bases). CDR3 length: 16 residues. With 4 bases removed from V and 1 base from J, the gap between germline ends came to 13 bases. Per the germline V gene, CDR1 is SNHLY and CDR2 is FYNNEI. CDR3 sequence: CASSVEGSGNTGELFF. CDR3 in DNA: TGTGCCAGCAGTGTTGAAGGTAGCGGGAACACCGGGGAGCTGTTTTTT.

The genes are TRBV28 and TRBJ1-5, with D maybe TRBD1 (6 bases). Germline-derived CDR1 and CDR2 are MDHEN and SYDVKM. This CDR3 is built from 17 residues. The V end was cut by 2 bases, the J end by 4 bases, with 18 bases between. The CDR3 bases are TGTGCCAGCAGTTTAGCCGTGGGGCGACAGGCGAATCAGCCCCAGCATTTT. The encoded protein is CASSLAVGRQANQPQHF.

The J gene is TRBJ2-1, the V gene TRBV27; 8 bases line up with TRBD2. CDR1 and CDR2 from the germline V gene are MNHEY and SMNVEV (reference sequence). Trimming took 0 bases from V and 0 from J; bases not matched to a gene: 4. The CDR3 has 17 residues. The chain's CDR3 is CASSLSTSGYSYNEQFF. CDR3 sequence (DNA): TGTGCCAGCAGTTTATCCACTAGCGGATACTCCTACAATGAGCAGTTCTTC.

This clone qualifies as medium-sized. The chain carries TRBV6-1 and TRBJ2-7; unclear D gene. Germline V gives CDR1 MNHNS, CDR2 SASEGT. V dropped 5 bases and J dropped 1 base, with 9 bases sitting between them. The CDR3 extends over 13 amino acids. The CDR3 DNA is TGTGCCAGCAGTATTAGCTGGTCCTACGAGCAGTACTTC. Translating it yields CASSISWSYEQYF.

This clone was counted between two and nine times. This rearrangement joins TRBV29-1 to TRBJ2-7, with 7 bases aligning to TRBD2. The V gene end was trimmed by 6 bases and the J gene end by 1 base; junction bases not matched to a gene: 6. CDR1 and CDR2 from the germline V gene are SQVTM and ANQGSEA. The CDR3 loop spans 13 amino acids. The CDR3 region is CSVGGTLSYEQYF. DNA of the CDR3: TGCAGCGTCGGGGGGACGCTATCCTACGAGCAGTACTTC.

The chain recombines TRBV15 with TRBJ1-5; D is perhaps TRBD1 (5 bases). Trimming shortened V by 3 bases and J by 3 bases, and 12 bases separated the two germline ends. Germline V gene lookup returns CDR1 LNHNV and CDR2 YYDKDF (reference sequence). This CDR3 contains 15 residues. CDR3 region: CATSSGGSFNQPQHF. The CDR3 DNA follows: TGTGCCACCAGCAGTGGGGGGTCCTTCAATCAGCCCCAGCATTTT.

The rearrangement links TRBV5-4 to TRBJ2-7; 9 bases are a match to TRBD1. J was trimmed by 6 bases and V by 3 bases; bases with no gene match: 7. The CDR3 is 14 amino acids. Looked up from germline, CDR1 is SGHNT and CDR2 is YYREEE (reference sequence). CDR3 nucleotides: TGTGCCAGCAGCTCCGGGACAGGGTTTCTCGAGCAGTACTTC. This encodes CASSSGTGFLEQYF.

A single count supports this clone. The chain joins TRBV18 to TRBJ2-5; D is unresolved. V was trimmed by 3 bases and J by 5 bases, leaving 16 bases between them. In germline, CDR1 is KGHSH, CDR2 LQKENI. This CDR3 has 15 residues. CDR3 residues: CASSPGPQNRETQYF. CDR3 coding DNA: TGTGCCAGCTCACCGGGCCCGCAAAACCGGGAGACCCAGTACTTC.